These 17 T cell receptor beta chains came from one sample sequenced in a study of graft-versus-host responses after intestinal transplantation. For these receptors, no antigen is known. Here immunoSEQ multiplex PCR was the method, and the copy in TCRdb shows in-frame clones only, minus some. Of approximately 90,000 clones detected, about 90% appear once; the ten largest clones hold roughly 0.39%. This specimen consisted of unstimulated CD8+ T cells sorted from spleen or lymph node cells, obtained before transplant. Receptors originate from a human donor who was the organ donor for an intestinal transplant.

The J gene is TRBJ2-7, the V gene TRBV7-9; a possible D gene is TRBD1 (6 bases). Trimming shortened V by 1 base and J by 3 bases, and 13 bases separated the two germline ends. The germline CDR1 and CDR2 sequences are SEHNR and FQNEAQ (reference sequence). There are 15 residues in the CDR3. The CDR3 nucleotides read TGTGCCAGCAGCTTAGGACAGGAATCCCTCTACGAGCAGTACTTC. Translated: CASSLGQESLYEQYF.

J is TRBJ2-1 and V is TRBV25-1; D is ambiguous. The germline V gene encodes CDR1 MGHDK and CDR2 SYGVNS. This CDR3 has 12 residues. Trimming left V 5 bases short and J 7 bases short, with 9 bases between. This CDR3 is CASSPPSNEQFF. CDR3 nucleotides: TGTGCCAGCAGTCCCCCTTCGAATGAGCAGTTCTTC.

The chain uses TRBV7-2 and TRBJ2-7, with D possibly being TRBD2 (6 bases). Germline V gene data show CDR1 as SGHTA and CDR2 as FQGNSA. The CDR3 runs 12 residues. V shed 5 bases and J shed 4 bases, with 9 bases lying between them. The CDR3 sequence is CASSRAGYEQYF. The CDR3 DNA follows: TGTGCCAGCAGCCGCGCGGGGTACGAGCAGTACTTC.

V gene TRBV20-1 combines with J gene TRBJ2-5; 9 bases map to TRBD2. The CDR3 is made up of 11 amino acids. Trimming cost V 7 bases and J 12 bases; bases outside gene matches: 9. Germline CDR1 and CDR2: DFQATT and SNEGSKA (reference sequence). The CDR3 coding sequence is TGCAGTGGGGCTAGCGGGGCCCTGGAGTACTTC. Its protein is CSGASGALEYF.

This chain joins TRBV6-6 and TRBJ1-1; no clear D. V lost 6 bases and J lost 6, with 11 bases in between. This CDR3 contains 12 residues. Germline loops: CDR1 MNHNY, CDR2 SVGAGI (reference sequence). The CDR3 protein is CASSKRRPEAFF. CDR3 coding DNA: TGTGCCAGCAGCAAAAGGAGGCCTGAAGCTTTCTTT.

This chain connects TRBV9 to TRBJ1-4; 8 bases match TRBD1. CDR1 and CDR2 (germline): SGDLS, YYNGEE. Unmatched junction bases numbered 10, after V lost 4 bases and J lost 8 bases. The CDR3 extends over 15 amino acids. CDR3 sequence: CASSSRTGYREKLFF. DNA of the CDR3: TGTGCCAGCAGCTCTCGGACAGGGTATCGGGAAAAACTGTTTTTT. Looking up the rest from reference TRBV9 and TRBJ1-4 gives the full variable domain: DSGVTQTPKHLITATGQRVTLRCSPRSGDLSVYWYQQSLDQGLQFLIQYYNGEERAKGNILERFSAQQFPDLHSELNLSSLELGDSALYFCASSSRTGYREKLFFGSGTQLSVL.

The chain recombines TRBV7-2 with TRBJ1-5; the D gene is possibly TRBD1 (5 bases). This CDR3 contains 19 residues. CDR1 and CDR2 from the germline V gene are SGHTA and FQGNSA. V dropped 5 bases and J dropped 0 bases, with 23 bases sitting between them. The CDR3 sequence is CASSQGLTRGVYSNQPQHF. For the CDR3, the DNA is TGTGCCAGCAGCCAGGGACTTACCCGGGGGGTTTATAGCAATCAGCCCCAGCATTTT.

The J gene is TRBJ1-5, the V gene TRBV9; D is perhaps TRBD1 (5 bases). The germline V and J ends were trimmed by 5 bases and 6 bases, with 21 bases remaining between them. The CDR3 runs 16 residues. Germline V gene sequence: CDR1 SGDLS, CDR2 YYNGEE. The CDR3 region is CASSGVGPARCQPQHF. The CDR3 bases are TGTGCCAGCAGTGGGGTGGGGCCTGCGCGGTGTCAGCCCCAGCATTTT.

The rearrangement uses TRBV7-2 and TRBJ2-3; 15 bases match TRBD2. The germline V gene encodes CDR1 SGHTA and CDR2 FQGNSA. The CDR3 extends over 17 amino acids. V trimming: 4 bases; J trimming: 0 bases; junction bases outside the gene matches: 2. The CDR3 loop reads CASSSGTSGRSTDTQYF. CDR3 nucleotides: TGTGCCAGCAGCTCGGGGACTAGCGGGAGGAGCACAGATACGCAGTATTTT.

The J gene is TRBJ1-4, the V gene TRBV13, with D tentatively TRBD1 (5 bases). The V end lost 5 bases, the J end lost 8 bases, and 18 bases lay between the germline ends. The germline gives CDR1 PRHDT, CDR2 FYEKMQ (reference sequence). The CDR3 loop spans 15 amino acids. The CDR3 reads CASSRWDGGGEKLFF. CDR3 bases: TGTGCCAGCAGCCGGTGGGACGGCGGGGGAGAAAAACTGTTTTTT.

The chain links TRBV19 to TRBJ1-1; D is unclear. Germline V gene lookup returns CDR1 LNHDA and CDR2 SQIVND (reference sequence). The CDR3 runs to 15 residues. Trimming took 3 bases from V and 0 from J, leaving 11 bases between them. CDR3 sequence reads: CASSISPELNTEAFF. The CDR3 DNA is TGTGCCAGTAGTATTAGTCCGGAGTTGAACACTGAAGCTTTCTTT.

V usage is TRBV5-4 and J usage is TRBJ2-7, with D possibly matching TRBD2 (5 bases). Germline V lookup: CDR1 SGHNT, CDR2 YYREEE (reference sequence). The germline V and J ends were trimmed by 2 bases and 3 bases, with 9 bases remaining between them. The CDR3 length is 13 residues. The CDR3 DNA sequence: TGTGCCAGCAGCTTCGGACGGGACTACGAGCAGTACTTC. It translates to CASSFGRDYEQYF.

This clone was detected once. CDR3 nucleotide sequence: TGTGCCAGCACCCGACTAGCGGGGGGGCATGAGCAGTTCTTC. Encoded protein: CASTRLAGGHEQFF. The gene calls are TRBV7-6 and TRBJ2-1, with 14 bases identical to TRBD2. CDR3 length: 14 amino acids. Trimming cost V 7 bases and J 8 bases; bases outside gene matches: 4. CDR1 SGHVS and CDR2 FNYEAQ come from the germline V gene. The variable domain in full, completed from reference TRBV7-6 and TRBJ2-1, reads GAGVSQSPRYKVTKRGQDVALRCDPISGHVSLYWYRQALGQGPEFLTYFNYEAQQDKSGLPNDRFSAERPEGSISTLTIQRTEQRDSAMYRCASTRLAGGHEQFFGPGTRLTVL.

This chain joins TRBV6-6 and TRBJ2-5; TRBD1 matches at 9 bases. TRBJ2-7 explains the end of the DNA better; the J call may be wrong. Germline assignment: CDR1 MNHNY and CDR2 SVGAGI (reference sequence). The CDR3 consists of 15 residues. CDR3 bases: TGTGCCAGCGGCTCCCCGGGACAGGGTGGATACGAGCAGTACTTC. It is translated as CASGSPGQGGYEQYF.

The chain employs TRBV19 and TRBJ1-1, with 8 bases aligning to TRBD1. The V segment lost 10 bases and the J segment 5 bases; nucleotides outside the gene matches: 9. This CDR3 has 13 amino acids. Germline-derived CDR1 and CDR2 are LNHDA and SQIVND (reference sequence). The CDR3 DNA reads TGTGCCATCAAACAGGGGGTTGGGACTGAAGCTTTCTTT. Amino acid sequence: CAIKQGVGTEAFF.

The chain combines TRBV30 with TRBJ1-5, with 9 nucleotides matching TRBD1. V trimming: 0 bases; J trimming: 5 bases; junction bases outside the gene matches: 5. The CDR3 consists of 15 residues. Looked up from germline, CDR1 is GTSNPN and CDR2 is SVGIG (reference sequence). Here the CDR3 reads CAWSVQGAGDQPQHF. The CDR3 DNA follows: TGTGCCTGGAGTGTACAGGGGGCAGGTGATCAGCCCCAGCATTTT.

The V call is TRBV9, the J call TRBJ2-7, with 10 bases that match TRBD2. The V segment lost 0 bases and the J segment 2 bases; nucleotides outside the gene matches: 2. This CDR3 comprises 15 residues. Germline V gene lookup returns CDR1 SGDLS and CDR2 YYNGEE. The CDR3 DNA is TGTGCCAGCAGCGTAGATAGCGGGGGGCCCTACGAGCAGTACTTC. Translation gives CASSVDSGGPYEQYF.